This T cell receptor (beta chain) was identified in a study of blood T cells in healthy people across ages. Points from the study as a whole: A conclusive naive versus antigen-experienced comparison was prevented by the unsorted PBMCs. In older individuals, TCR beta diversity per million T cells was lower, falling roughly linearly with age.

Concerning this clonotype itself: The antigen is not known.

The second PCR ran roughly 7 to 12 cycles with a sample-barcoded 5' primer and J-beta primers. TCRdb analysed the 5' RACE reads with MiXCR anew, one entry per CDR3 protein. Among 760,000 or so distinct CDR3 sequences listed, roughly 25% were seen once. With 5 bases removed from V and 2 bases from J, the gap between germline ends came to 15 bases. Germline CDR1 SGHDN, CDR2 FVKESK. The CDR3 length is 15 residues. These data were also reused for a study on T cells of mothers and their children. That source notes: All donors were healthy and Caucasian; they were a few mothers and their six children.

This receptor was identified in a boy aged 5-17 years in good health. Sequencing was carried out using blood. The genes are TRBV14 and TRBJ2-5; tentatively, D is TRBD1 (6 bases). In DNA form, the CDR3 reads TGTGCCAGCAGCAAAATCGAGGGGGTTCAAGAGACCCAGTACTTC. Translation gives CASSKIEGVQETQYF.